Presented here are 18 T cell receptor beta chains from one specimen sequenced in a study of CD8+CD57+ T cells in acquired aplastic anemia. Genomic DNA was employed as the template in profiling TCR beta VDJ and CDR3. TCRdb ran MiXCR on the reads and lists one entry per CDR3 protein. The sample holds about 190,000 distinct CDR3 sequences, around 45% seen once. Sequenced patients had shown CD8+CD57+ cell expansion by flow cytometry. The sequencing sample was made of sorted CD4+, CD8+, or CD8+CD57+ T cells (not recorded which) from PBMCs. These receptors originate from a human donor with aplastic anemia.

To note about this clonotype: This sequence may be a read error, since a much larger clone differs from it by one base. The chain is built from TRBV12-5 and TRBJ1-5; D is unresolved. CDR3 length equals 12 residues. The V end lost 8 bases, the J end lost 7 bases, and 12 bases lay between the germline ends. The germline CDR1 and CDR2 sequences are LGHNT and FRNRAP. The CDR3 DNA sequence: TGTGCTAGTTCCGAAGAGGGACAGCCCCAGCATTTT. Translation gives CASSEEGQPQHF.

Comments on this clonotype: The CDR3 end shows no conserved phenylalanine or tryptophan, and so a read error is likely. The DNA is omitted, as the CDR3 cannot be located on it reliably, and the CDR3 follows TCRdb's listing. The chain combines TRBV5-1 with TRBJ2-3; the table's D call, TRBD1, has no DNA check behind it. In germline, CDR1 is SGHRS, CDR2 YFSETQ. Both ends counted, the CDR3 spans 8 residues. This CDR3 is CASSADRV.

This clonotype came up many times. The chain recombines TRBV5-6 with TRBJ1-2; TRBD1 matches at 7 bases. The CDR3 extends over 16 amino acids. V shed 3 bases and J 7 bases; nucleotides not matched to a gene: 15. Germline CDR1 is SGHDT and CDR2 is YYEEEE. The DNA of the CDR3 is TGTGCCAGCAGCTCCGTCCGGACAGGCCGCCAAATTGGCTACACCTTC. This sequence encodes CASSSVRTGRQIGYTF.

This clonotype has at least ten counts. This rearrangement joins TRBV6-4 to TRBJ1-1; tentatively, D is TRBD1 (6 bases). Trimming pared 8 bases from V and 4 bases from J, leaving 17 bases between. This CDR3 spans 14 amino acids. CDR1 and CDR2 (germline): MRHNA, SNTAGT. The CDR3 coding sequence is TGTGCCAGCTCGCAGGGGCCCCGGAGCACTGAAGCTTTCTTT. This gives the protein CASSQGPRSTEAFF.

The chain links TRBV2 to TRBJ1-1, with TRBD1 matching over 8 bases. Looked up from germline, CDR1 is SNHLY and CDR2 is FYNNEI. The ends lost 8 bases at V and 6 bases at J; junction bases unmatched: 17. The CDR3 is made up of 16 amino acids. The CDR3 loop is CASQWGQARGGPEAFF. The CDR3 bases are TGTGCCAGCCAATGGGGACAGGCTCGAGGGGGACCTGAAGCTTTCTTT.

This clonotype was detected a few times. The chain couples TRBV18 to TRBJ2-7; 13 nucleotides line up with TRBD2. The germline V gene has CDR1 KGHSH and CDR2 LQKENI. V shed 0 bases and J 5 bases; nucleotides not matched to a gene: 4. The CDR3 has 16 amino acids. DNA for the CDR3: TGTGCCAGCTCACCACCCGGACTAGCGGGAGCCCACGAGCAGTACTTC. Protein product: CASSPPGLAGAHEQYF.

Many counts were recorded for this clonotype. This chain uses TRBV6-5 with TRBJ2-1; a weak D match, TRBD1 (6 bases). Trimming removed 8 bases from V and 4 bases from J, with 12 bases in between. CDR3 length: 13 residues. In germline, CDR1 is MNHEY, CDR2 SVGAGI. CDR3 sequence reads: CASAQGRYNEQFF. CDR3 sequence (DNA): TGTGCCAGCGCGCAGGGGCGATACAATGAGCAGTTCTTC.

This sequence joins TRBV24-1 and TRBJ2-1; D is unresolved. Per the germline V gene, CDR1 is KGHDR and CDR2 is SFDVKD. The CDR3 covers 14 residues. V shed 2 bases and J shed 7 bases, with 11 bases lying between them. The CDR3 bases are TGTGCCACCAGTGATTCCCCTGGGCAGAATGAGCAGTTCTTC. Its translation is CATSDSPGQNEQFF.

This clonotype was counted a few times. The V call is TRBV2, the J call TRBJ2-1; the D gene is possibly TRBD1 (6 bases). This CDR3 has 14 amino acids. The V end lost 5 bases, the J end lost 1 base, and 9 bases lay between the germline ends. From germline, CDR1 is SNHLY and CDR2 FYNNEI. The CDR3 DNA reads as TGTGCCAGCAGTAGGGACACATCCTACAATGAGCAGTTCTTC. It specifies CASSRDTSYNEQFF.

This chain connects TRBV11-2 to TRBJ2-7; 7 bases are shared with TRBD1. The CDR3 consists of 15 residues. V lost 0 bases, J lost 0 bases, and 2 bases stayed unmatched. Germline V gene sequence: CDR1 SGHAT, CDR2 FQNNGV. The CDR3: CASSLEGQSSYEQYF. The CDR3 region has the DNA TGTGCCAGCAGCTTAGAGGGACAGTCCTCCTACGAGCAGTACTTC. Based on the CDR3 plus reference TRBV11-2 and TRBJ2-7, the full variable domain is EAGVAQSPRYKIIEKRQSVAFWCNPISGHATLYWYQQILGQGPKLLIQFQNNGVVDDSQLPKDRFSAERLKGVDSTLKIQPAKLEDSAVYLCASSLEGQSSYEQYFGPGTRLTVT.

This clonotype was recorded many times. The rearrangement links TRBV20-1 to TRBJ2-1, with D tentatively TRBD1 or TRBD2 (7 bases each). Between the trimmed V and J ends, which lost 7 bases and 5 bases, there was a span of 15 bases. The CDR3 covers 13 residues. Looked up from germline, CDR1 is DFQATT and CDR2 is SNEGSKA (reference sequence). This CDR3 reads CSGEGTVNNEQFF. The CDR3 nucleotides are TGCAGTGGGGAGGGGACAGTTAACAATGAGCAGTTCTTC.

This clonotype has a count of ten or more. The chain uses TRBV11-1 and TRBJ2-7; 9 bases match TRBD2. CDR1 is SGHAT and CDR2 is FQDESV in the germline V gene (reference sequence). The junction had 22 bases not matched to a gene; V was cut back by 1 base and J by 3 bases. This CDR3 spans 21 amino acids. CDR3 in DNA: TGTGCCAGCAGCTTAGGAGCCAATTACCGTGGACTAGCGCGGGGCCGCTACGAGCAGTACTTC. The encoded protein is CASSLGANYRGLARGRYEQYF.

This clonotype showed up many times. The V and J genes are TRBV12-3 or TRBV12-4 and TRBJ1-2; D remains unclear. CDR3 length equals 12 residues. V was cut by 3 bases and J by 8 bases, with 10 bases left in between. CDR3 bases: TGTGCCAGCAGTTTTACCGGGGTCGGCTACACCTTC. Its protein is CASSFTGVGYTF.

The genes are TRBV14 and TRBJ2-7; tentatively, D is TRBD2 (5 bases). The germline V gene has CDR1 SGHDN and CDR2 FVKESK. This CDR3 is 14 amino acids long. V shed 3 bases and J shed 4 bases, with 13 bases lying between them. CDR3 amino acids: CASSQRARKYEQYF. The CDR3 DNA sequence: TGTGCCAGCAGCCAGAGGGCCAGGAAGTACGAGCAGTACTTC.

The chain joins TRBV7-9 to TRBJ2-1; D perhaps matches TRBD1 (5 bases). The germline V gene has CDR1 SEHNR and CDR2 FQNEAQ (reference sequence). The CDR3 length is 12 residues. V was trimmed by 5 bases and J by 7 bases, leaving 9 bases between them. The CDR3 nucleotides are TGTGCCAGCAGCCCCAGGGCTAATGAGCAGTTCTTC. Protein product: CASSPRANEQFF.

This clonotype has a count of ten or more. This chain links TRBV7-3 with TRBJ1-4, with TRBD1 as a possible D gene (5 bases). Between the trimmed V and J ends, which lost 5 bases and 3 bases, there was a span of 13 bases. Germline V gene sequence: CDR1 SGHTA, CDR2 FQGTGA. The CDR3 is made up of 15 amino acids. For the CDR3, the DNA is TGTGCCAGCAGCCCGACCGGGACGGCTAATGAAAAACTGTTTTTT. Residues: CASSPTGTANEKLFF. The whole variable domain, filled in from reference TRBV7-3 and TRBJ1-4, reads GAGVSQTPSNKVTEKGKYVELRCDPISGHTALYWYRQSLGQGPEFLIYFQGTGAADDSGLPNDRFFAVRPEGSVSTLKIQRTERGDSAVYLCASSPTGTANEKLFFGSGTQLSVL.

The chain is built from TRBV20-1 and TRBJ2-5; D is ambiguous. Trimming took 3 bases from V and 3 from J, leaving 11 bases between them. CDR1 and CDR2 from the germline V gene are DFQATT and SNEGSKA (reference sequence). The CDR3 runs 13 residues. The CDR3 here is CSASEWQEETQYF. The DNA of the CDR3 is TGCAGTGCTAGCGAGTGGCAGGAAGAGACCCAGTACTTC.

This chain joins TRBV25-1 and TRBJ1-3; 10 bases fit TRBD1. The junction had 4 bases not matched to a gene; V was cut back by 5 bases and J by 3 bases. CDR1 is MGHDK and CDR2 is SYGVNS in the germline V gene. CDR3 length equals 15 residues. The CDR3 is CASSSDRGLGNTIYF. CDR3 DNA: TGTGCCAGCAGTAGCGACAGGGGGCTTGGAAACACCATATATTTT.